This is a list of T cell receptor beta chains from one sample in a study of blood T cell repertoires in COVID-19. TCRdb's copy holds only in-frame clones and misses some; the assay was immunoSEQ multiplex PCR. Among 35,000 to 55,000 clones, just under 70% were seen once, and the ten largest hold 6.2%. The specimen was peripheral blood. These receptors were collected from a man at least 80 years old with acute or convalescent COVID-19. Each CDR3 is given with its conserved first and last residue. Only some rows state a clone size, as once, few, many or a class for expanded clones.

clone_size	v_call	j_call	cdr3_aa
NA	TRBV20-1	TRBJ1-4	CSASRETGDEKLFF
NA	TRBV30	TRBJ2-7	CAWSRGSPFYEQYF
few	TRBV5-1	TRBJ1-3	CASSSTGAGNTIYF
NA	TRBV7-3	TRBJ1-2	CASSPAGGKGYTF
few	TRBV2	TRBJ2-1	CASSLLAGVYNEQFF
NA	TRBV2	TRBJ2-5	CASSKAVVETQYF
NA	TRBV19	TRBJ1-5	CASSIQENQPQHF
NA	TRBV5-6	TRBJ2-4	CASSLIDRQRGIQYF
NA	TRBV3-1/TRBV3-2	TRBJ2-6	CASSHQGQGYSGANVLTF
NA	TRBV18	TRBJ1-1	CASSPGGKAEAFF
few	TRBV7-3	TRBJ1-4	CASSSPGGTGGFGEKLFF
NA	TRBV7-9	TRBJ2-1	CASRPNDYKRGYNEQFF
once	TRBV3-1/TRBV3-2	TRBJ2-2	CASSNRGLTGELFF
once	TRBV6-1	TRBJ1-6	CASSDRVFNSPLHF
NA	TRBV5-5	TRBJ1-2	CASSGGLNYGYTF
NA	TRBV27	TRBJ1-2	CASSLLATTNYGYTF
NA	TRBV7-9	TRBJ2-5	CASSSLGQIQETQYF
NA	TRBV7-2	TRBJ2-5	CASSLFPPETQYF
once	TRBV5-4	TRBJ2-3	CASSKLRGLADSSTDTQYF
NA	TRBV7-2	TRBJ2-7	CASSLAAGLGGYEQYF
NA	TRBV2	TRBJ1-5	CASSEREGVGNQPQHF
NA	TRBV1	TRBJ2-1	CTSRPRGEQFF
NA	TRBV24-1	TRBJ1-5	CATSDYTGERSNQPQHF
NA	TRBV20-1	TRBJ2-3	CSASQSGGAGDTQYF
NA	TRBV6-5	TRBJ2-1	CASRDLAGGYNEQFF
NA	TRBV13	TRBJ1-1	CASSYRTGRTEAFF
many	TRBV12-3/TRBV12-4	TRBJ1-2	CASSRQGADGYTF
NA	TRBV7-9	TRBJ1-1	CASSLPGIREAFF
NA	TRBV7-9	TRBJ2-5	CASSSLGGETQYF
NA	TRBV19	TRBJ2-1	CASSILAVSYNEQFF
NA	TRBV6-4	TRBJ2-7	CASSCWGTPSYEQYF
NA	TRBV6-2/TRBV6-3	TRBJ2-3	CASSSPSTGSADTQYF
once	TRBV25-1	TRBJ1-2	CASSEVHRGADGYTF
NA	TRBV7-2	TRBJ1-1	CASSPTGYSGTEAFF
NA	TRBV27	TRBJ1-1	CASSPVNRGLTEAFF
NA	TRBV5-1	TRBJ2-7	CASSLEVRERGRAYEQYF
NA	TRBV9	TRBJ2-3	CASSVSWQGADTQYF
NA	TRBV7-2	TRBJ2-7	CASSSQGTSGIYEQYF
NA	TRBV6-5	TRBJ2-7	CASRLTGGEQYF
few	TRBV27	TRBJ2-2	CASSPEITELTGELFF
NA	TRBV5-4	TRBJ1-1	CASSFRTNRYTEAFF
NA	TRBV6-5	TRBJ2-7	CASRLRTSDDYEQYF
NA	TRBV4-3	TRBJ1-1	CASSHNRDRSKNTEAFF
NA	TRBV5-1	TRBJ1-3	CASSSTFGGNTIYF
NA	TRBV28	TRBJ2-7	CASAGMIRNSYEQYF
NA	TRBV4-1	TRBJ1-4	CASSRGWDRGLEKLFF
NA	TRBV9	TRBJ1-2	CASSVKQGTIRITMQSYGYTF